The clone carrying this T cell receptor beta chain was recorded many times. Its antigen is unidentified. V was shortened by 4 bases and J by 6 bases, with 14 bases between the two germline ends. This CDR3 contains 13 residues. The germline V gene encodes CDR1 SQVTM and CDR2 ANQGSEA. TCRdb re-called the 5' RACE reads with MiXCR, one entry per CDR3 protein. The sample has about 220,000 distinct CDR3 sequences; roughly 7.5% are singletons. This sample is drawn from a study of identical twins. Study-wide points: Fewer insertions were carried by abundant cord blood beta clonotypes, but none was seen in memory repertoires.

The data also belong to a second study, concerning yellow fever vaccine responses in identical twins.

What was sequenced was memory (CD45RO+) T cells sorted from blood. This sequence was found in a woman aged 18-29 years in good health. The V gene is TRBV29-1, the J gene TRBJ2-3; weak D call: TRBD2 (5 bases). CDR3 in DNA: TGCAGCGTTGGGACTTTCCCGGGGGATACGCAGTATTTT. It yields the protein CSVGTFPGDTQYF.